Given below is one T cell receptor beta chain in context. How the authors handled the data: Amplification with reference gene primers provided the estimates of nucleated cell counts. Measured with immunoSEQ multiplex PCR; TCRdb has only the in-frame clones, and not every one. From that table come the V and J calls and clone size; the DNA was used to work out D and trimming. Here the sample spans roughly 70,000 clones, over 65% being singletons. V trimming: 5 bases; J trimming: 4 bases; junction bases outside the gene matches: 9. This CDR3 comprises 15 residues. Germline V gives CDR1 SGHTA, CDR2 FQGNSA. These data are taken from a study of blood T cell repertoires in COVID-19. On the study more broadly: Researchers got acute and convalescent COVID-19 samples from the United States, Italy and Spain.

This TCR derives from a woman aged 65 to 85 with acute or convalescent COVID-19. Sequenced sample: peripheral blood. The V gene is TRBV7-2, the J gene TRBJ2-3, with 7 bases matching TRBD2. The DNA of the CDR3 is TGTGCCAGCAGCAGGTTTTTAGCGGGTTCAGATACGCAGTATTTT. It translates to CASSRFLAGSDTQYF.